A selection of T cell receptor beta chains follows, all from one sample in a study of blood T cell repertoires in COVID-19. Assay used: immunoSEQ multiplex PCR; TCRdb lists only in-frame clones, some missing. The sample has tens of thousands of clones, roughly 76% seen once; the top ten hold 4% to 6%. Sequencing input: peripheral blood. Receptor source: a man older than 75 with COVID-19, enrolled during active disease. CDR3s include the opening cysteine and the closing phenylalanine or tryptophan. A D gene is named only where the DNA matches it firmly. Clone size is given for some rows only: seen once, a few or many times, or a class if the clone is expanded.

d_gene | j_gene | v_gene | abundance | CDR3nt | CDR3aa
TRBD2 | TRBJ2-7 | TRBV27 | - | TGTGCCAGCAGAAACGACCGGACTAGCGGAACCTACGAGCAGTACTTC | CASRNDRTSGTYEQYF
- | TRBJ2-5 | TRBV2 | - | TGTGCCGGGAGAGGACTGCAAGAGACCCAGTACTTC | CAGRGLQETQYF
- | TRBJ2-1 | TRBV3-1/TRBV3-2 | once | TGTGCCAGCAGCCCTGGCGGGTCCTACAATGAGCAGTTCTTC | CASSPGGSYNEQFF
- | TRBJ1-1 | TRBV19 | - | TGTGCCACCAAAGAGCACTTGAACACTGAAGCTTTCTTT | CATKEHLNTEAFF
- | TRBJ1-1 | TRBV5-4 | - | TGTGCCAGCAGCTTCCACAGTGGATCTGAAGCTTTCTTT | CASSFHSGSEAFF
TRBD1 | TRBJ2-7 | TRBV4-1 | once | TGCGCCAGCAGCCAAGAGCCTCAGGGGGCTGTAAACAACTACGAGCAGTACTTC | CASSQEPQGAVNNYEQYF
TRBD1 | TRBJ1-4 | TRBV4-2 | few | TGTGCCAGCAGCCAAGCTAGGACAGGGGTCCCACAAGCCGAAAAACTGTTTTTT | CASSQARTGVPQAEKLFF
TRBD1 | TRBJ2-2 | TRBV11-3 | - | TGTGCCAGCAGCGCACGGACAGGGACGGCCGGGGAGCTGTTTTTT | CASSARTGTAGELFF
- | TRBJ2-4 | TRBV7-9 | - | TGTGCCAGCAGCTTAGCTGGGGGCTCGAACATTCAGTACTTC | CASSLAGGSNIQYF
- | TRBJ1-3 | TRBV11-2 | - | TGTGCCAGCAGCCGAGCAGGGGCTGGAAACACCATATATTTT | CASSRAGAGNTIYF
- | TRBJ2-3 | TRBV10-1 | - | TGCGCCAGCAGTGACGAGGGGGAGAAAGATACGCAGTATTTT | CASSDEGEKDTQYF
TRBD1 | TRBJ1-5 | TRBV5-5 | - | TGTGCCAGCAGCTCCGGACAGGTGGTAGGTCAGCCCCAGCATTTT | CASSSGQVVGQPQHF
TRBD2 | TRBJ2-7 | TRBV2 | - | TGTGCCAGCAGGACTAGCGGGAGGGCCTACGAGCAGTACTTC | CASRTSGRAYEQYF
TRBD2 | TRBJ2-5 | TRBV19 | - | TGTGCCAGTAGTCCTAGCGTCACGGGGGGGATAGAGACCCAGTACTTC | CASSPSVTGGIETQYF
TRBD2 | TRBJ2-5 | TRBV19 | - | TGTGCCAGTAGAGAGCGGGGGAGTCAAGAGACCCAGTACTTC | CASRERGSQETQYF
TRBD1 | TRBJ2-1 | TRBV9 | once | TGTGCCAGCAGCGTAGAAGGACAGGGGTTTGATGAGCAGTTCTTC | CASSVEGQGFDEQFF
- | TRBJ2-1 | TRBV6-5 | - | TGTGCCAGCATATTGGGGGGTTTGGGGGAGCAGTTCTTC | CASILGGLGEQFF
- | TRBJ1-2 | TRBV11-2 | - | TGTGCCAGCAGCTCGCTAACCCACAGGGCCCATAACTATGGCTACACCTTC | CASSSLTHRAHNYGYTF
- | TRBJ1-5 | TRBV4-2 | - | TGTGCCAGCAGCCAAGACAATAGCAATCAGCCCCAGCATTTT | CASSQDNSNQPQHF
- | TRBJ1-2 | TRBV11-2 | once | TGTGCCAGCAGCTCCCCTAATGATCGATCGTATGGCTACACCTTC | CASSSPNDRSYGYTF
- | TRBJ1-1 | TRBV6-5 | - | TGTGCCAGCAGTTACTACAGGGCCCTTAGTAACACTGAAGCTTTCTTT | CASSYYRALSNTEAFF
TRBD1 | TRBJ1-1 | TRBV6-5 | - | TGTGCCAGCAGTTACTCCAGGGGGCGTGACACTGAAGCTTTCTTT | CASSYSRGRDTEAFF
TRBD2 | TRBJ2-1 | TRBV28 | once | TGTGCCAGCAGTTCGGCGCGAGGGAGGGCCTACAATGAGCAGTTCTTC | CASSSARGRAYNEQFF
- | TRBJ2-5 | TRBV20-1 | - | TGCAGTGCCCCCACTCAAGAGACCCAGTACTTC | CSAPTQETQYF
TRBD1 | TRBJ1-2 | TRBV6-2/TRBV6-3 | - | TGTGCCAGCAGTGACAGGGTCGCGACAGGTTTTTATGGCTACACCTTC | CASSDRVATGFYGYTF
TRBD2 | TRBJ2-3 | TRBV5-4 | - | TGTGCCAGCAGCTTCACACTAGCGGGGACAGATACGCAGTATTTT | CASSFTLAGTDTQYF
- | TRBJ2-3 | TRBV6-2/TRBV6-3 | - | TGTGCCAGCAGTTCAAGCGGAGTCAGCACAGATACGCAGTATTTT | CASSSSGVSTDTQYF
- | TRBJ1-2 | TRBV6-5 | few | TGTGCCAGCAGCCGAGCCCTCGGGGGATCCTATGGCTACACCTTC | CASSRALGGSYGYTF
- | TRBJ1-6 | TRBV19 | - | TGTGCCAGTAGTATTTTGGACAGCAATTCACCCCTCCACTTT | CASSILDSNSPLHF
- | TRBJ2-3 | TRBV6-4 | - | TGTGCCAGCAGCCTCTCCGGGACACACACAGATACGCAGTATTTT | CASSLSGTHTDTQYF
- | TRBJ1-5 | TRBV28 | - | TGTGCCAGCAGTTCACTATTGGGGGCCAGCAATCAGCCCCAGCATTTT | CASSSLLGASNQPQHF
- | TRBJ1-2 | TRBV3-1/TRBV3-2 | - | TGTGCCAGCAGCCAAGATCCCCCCGCAGGATCTAACTATGGCTACACCTTC | CASSQDPPAGSNYGYTF
- | TRBJ1-2 | TRBV7-2 | - | TGTGCCAGCAGCTTAGCGTGGACAGACTATGGCTACACCTTC | CASSLAWTDYGYTF
- | TRBJ1-4 | TRBV14 | once | TGTGCCAGCAGCCAAGAATTCAGGGGCCGGGAAAAACTGTTTTTT | CASSQEFRGREKLFF
TRBD1 | TRBJ1-5 | TRBV28 | - | TGTGCCAGCAGAACTACAGGGGGCAATCAGCCCCAGCATTTT | CASRTTGGNQPQHF
- | TRBJ2-1 | TRBV7-3 | - | TGTGCCAGCAGCCATGACAGCTACGCTAATGAGCAGTTCTTC | CASSHDSYANEQFF
TRBD1 | TRBJ2-7 | TRBV19 | - | TGTGCCAGTACCACCACGGACAGGGTCGAGCAGTACTTC | CASTTTDRVEQYF
- | TRBJ2-7 | TRBV11-2 | - | TGTGCCAGCAGCGTCCGCAGAGAGCAGTACTTC | CASSVRREQYF
- | TRBJ2-2 | TRBV6-5 | - | TGTGCCAGCAGGACGGGGAGACCCGGGGAGCTGTTTTTT | CASRTGRPGELFF
- | TRBJ1-5 | TRBV27 | - | TGTGCCAGCAGTCCGCGGGGGGTAGAGGGCAATCAGCCCCAGCATTTT | CASSPRGVEGNQPQHF
TRBD2 | TRBJ2-1 | TRBV19 | once | TGTGCCAGTAGTATAGGCCGTGGGAGCGGGAGGGCCAATGAGCAGTTCTTC | CASSIGRGSGRANEQFF
TRBD2 | TRBJ2-7 | TRBV18 | - | TGTGCCAGCTCACCAGCAGGGAGGGGCGAGCAGTACTTC | CASSPAGRGEQYF
- | TRBJ2-7 | TRBV19 | - | TGTGCCAGTAGTATGATGGGGAGTGGTAATAGCGAGCAGTACTTC | CASSMMGSGNSEQYF
- | TRBJ1-3 | TRBV4-3 | few | TGCGCCAGCAGCCAAGACGGGGGGGAAGGAAACACCATATATTTT | CASSQDGGEGNTIYF
TRBD1 | TRBJ1-4 | TRBV19 | - | TGTGCCAGTAGTATACCGGGACAGGGTAATGAAAAACTGTTTTTT | CASSIPGQGNEKLFF
- | TRBJ2-7 | TRBV3-1/TRBV3-2 | - | TGTGCCAGCAGCCAACAGCCCGGGAACGGAGGGCAGTACTTC | CASSQQPGNGGQYF
- | TRBJ1-5 | TRBV27 | - | TGTGCCAGCAGTTTATTTCGGCAGGGGACGGATTTTAGCAATCAGCCCCAGCATTTT | CASSLFRQGTDFSNQPQHF
- | TRBJ1-5 | TRBV14 | - | TGTGCCAGCAGCCAATTAAGCAATCAGCCCCAGCATTTT | CASSQLSNQPQHF
- | TRBJ2-7 | TRBV10-3 | few | TGTGCCACCAAAGTCGGTTTAGGGGCCTACGAGCAGTACTTC | CATKVGLGAYEQYF
- | TRBJ1-2 | TRBV5-1 | - | TGCGCCAGCAGCTTGAGCAACCAAGAAACTTCTGGCTACACCTTC | CASSLSNQETSGYTF
- | TRBJ1-1 | TRBV19 | few | TGTGCCAGTAGTATTGCCAGGGAAGGTACTGAAGCTTTCTTT | CASSIAREGTEAFF
- | TRBJ1-1 | TRBV21-1 | - | TGTGCCAGCAGCAAAAGGACAGGGGTGGTTCGCACTGAAGCTTTCTTT | CASSKRTGVVRTEAFF
- | TRBJ1-4 | TRBV9 | - | TGTGCCAGCAGCGCCCCCCATGGGGGGGAAAAACTGTTTTTT | CASSAPHGGEKLFF
TRBD2 | TRBJ2-7 | TRBV5-1 | - | TGCGCCAGCAGCCAAGGGACTAGCGGGGTCTACGAGCAGTACTTC | CASSQGTSGVYEQYF
TRBD1 | TRBJ1-2 | TRBV2 | - | TGTGCCAGCAGTGAGGGCAGGGGGGTCTATGGCTACACCTTC | CASSEGRGVYGYTF
- | TRBJ1-1 | TRBV19 | - | TGTGCCAGTAGTCTGGGACATCAGAACACTGAAGCTTTCTTT | CASSLGHQNTEAFF
- | TRBJ2-7 | TRBV30 | - | TGTGCCTGGAGTCCCCCTAGCGAAAAGTACGAGCAGTACTTC | CAWSPPSEKYEQYF
TRBD1 | TRBJ2-2 | TRBV27 | - | TGTGCCAGCAGCCGACAGGGGGGGACGGGGGAGCTGTTTTTT | CASSRQGGTGELFF
TRBD2 | TRBJ2-2 | TRBV6-5 | - | TGTGCCAGCAGTTCCCTTAGCGGGGGGCACACCGGGGAGCTGTTTTTT | CASSSLSGGHTGELFF